Listed here is a single T cell receptor beta chain. Germline CDR1 and CDR2: MDHEN and SYDVKM. This CDR3 contains 16 residues. V was shortened by 8 bases and J by 8 bases, with 27 bases between the two germline ends. This sample was taken from a study of blood T cell repertoires in COVID-19. For the study at large: The United States, Italy and Spain provided the acute and convalescent COVID-19 samples.

Some clones are missing from TCRdb's copy, which holds only in-frame ones; the method was immunoSEQ multiplex PCR. The sample has about 270,000 clones, 75% to 90% seen once. Cohorts were determined from participant-reported clinical history. What was sequenced was PBMCs or T cells enriched from blood (not recorded which). The sequence was collected from a young woman who had recovered from COVID-19. The chain uses TRBV28 and TRBJ1-2; no clear D. The CDR3 is CASSTIVASKRGGYTF. CDR3 coding DNA: TGTGCCAGCTCTACCATTGTAGCGTCAAAACGGGGAGGCTACACCTTC.